This TCR beta chain was sequenced for a study of blood T cell repertoires in COVID-19. Study information: There were acute and convalescent COVID-19 samples, and they came from the United States, Italy and Spain. T cells, B-cell-depleted T cells, or PBMCs supplied cDNA or gDNA.

Authors' processing steps: Amplified reference gene primers provided the basis for estimating nucleated cell counts. Assay: immunoSEQ multiplex PCR; the TCRdb copy retains only in-frame clones and omits some. The D gene and trimming were derived from the DNA, and the V and J assignments and clone size from that table. The table lists 390,000 or so clones, 70% to 90% of them singletons. The clonotype was recovered from a woman aged 25 to 39 with active or convalescent COVID-19. Sequenced material: peripheral blood.

The CDR3 spells CASSFQGSLNTEAFF. The CDR3 DNA sequence: TGTGCCAGCAGTTTTCAGGGGTCCCTGAACACTGAAGCTTTCTTT. This sequence joins TRBV27 and TRBJ1-1; a possible D gene is TRBD1 (6 bases). This CDR3 spans 15 amino acids. The germline gives CDR1 MNHEY, CDR2 SMNVEV (reference sequence). V lost 3 bases to trimming and J lost 0 bases, with 11 bases between them.